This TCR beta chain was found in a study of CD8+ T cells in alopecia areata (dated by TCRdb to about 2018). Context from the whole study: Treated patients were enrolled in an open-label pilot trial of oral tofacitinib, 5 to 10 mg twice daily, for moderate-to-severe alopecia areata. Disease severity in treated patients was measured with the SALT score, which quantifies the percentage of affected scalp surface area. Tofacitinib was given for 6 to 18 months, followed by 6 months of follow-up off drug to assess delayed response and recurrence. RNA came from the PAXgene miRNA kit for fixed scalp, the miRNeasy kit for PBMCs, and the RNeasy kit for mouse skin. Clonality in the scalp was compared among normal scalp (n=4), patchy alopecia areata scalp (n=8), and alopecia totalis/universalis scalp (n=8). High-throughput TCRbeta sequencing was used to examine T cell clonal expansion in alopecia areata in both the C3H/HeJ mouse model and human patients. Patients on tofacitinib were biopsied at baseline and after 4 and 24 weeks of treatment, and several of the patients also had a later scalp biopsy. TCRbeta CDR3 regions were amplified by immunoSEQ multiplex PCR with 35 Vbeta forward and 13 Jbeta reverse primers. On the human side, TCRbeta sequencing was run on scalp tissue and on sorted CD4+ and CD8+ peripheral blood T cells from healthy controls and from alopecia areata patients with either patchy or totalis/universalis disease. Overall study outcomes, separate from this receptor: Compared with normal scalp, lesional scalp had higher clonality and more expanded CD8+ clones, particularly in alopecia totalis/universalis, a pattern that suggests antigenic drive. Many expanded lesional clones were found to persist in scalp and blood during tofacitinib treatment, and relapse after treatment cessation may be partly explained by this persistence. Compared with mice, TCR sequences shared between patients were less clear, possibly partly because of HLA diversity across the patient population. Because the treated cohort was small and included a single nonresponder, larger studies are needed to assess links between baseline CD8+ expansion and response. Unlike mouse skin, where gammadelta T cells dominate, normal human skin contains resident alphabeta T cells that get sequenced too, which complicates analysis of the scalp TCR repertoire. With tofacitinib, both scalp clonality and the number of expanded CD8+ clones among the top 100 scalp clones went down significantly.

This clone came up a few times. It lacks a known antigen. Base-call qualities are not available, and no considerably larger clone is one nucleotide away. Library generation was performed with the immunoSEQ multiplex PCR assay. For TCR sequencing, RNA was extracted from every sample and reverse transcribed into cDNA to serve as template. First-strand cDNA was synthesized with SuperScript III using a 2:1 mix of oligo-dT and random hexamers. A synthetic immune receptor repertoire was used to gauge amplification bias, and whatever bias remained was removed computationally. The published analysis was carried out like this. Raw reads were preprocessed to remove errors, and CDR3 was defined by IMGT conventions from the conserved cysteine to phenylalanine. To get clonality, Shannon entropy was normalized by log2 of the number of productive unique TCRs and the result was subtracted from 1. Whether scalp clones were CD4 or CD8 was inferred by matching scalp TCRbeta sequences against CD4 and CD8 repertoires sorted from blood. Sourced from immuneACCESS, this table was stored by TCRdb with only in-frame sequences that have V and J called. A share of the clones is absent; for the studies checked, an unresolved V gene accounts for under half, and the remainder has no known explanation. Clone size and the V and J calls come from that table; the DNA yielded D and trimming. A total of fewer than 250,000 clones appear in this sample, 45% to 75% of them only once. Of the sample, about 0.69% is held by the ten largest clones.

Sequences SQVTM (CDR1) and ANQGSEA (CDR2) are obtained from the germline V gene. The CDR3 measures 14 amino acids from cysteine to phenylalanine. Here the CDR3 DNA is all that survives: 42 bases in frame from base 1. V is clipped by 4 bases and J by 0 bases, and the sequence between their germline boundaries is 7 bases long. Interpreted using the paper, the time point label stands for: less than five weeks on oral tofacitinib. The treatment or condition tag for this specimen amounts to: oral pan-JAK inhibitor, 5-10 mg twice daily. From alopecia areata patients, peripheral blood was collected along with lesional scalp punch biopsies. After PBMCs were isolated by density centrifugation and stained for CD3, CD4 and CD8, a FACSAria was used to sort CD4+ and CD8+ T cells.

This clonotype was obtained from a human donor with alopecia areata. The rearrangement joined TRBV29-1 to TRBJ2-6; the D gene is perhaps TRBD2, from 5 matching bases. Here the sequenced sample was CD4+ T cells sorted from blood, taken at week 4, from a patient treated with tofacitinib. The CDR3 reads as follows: CSVVASSGANVLTF. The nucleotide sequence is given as TGCAGCGTTGTAGCGAGCTCTGGGGCCAACGTCCTGACTTTC.